The T cell receptor beta chain described here comes from a study of response to subunit inactivated influenza vaccine. General study findings and limits: Each seasonal influenza vaccination, the authors suggested, recruits few new T cells.

Using its own MiXCR run on the RT-PCR reads, TCRdb lists one record per CDR3 protein. This sample has almost 600,000 distinct CDR3 sequences, with 11% to 15% found just once. V shed 0 bases and J shed 6 bases, with 12 bases lying between them. CDR1 and CDR2 from the germline V gene are LGHDT and YNNKEL (reference sequence). The length of the CDR3 is 15 residues. This clonotype has a handful of counts. The target antigen is unknown. This receptor was identified in a man aged 45-65 years who received an inactivated influenza vaccine. This chain joins TRBV3-1 and TRBJ2-1; no firm D call. The sample consisted of PBMCs from blood, taken 11 to 12 days after vaccination. CDR3 sequence: CASSQDARRSNEQFF. As DNA, the CDR3 is TGTGCCAGCAGCCAAGATGCCCGAAGAAGCAATGAGCAGTTCTTC.